A single sample is the source of the 24 T cell receptor beta chains below, sequenced in a study of response to subunit inactivated influenza vaccine. MiXCR, run by TCRdb on the RT-PCR reads, gives a single entry per CDR3 protein. The sample lists 650,000 to 800,000 distinct CDR3 sequences, approximately 18% seen once, with roughly a tenth in the top ten. The material was PBMCs from blood, obtained about 5 days after vaccination. These receptors all come from a man between 50 and 59 years old who received an inactivated influenza vaccine.

This clonotype was seen only a few times. The chain recombines TRBV5-1 with TRBJ2-1; TRBD2 aligns across 7 bases. CDR3 size: 16 residues. From germline, CDR1 is SGHRS and CDR2 YFSETQ. V lost 0 bases to trimming and J lost 5 bases; unmatched junction nucleotides: 8. CDR3 region: CASSLAETSRNNEQFF. DNA for the CDR3: TGCGCCAGCAGCTTGGCCGAGACTAGCCGGAACAATGAGCAGTTCTTC.

The V gene is TRBV9, the J gene TRBJ1-2; no clear D. Trimming pared 4 bases from V and 0 bases from J, leaving 13 bases between. CDR1 is SGDLS, CDR2 YYNGEE, per germline. The CDR3 has 15 residues. Written as DNA, the CDR3 is TGTGCCAGCAGCCCACAGTCAGCCTCTAACTATGGCTACACCTTC. Translating it yields CASSPQSASNYGYTF.

The V and J genes are TRBV20-1 and TRBJ1-6; 7 bases align to TRBD1. CDR1 is DFQATT and CDR2 is SNEGSKA in the germline V gene (reference sequence). Germline trimming cut 6 bases from V and 6 bases from J; bases unmatched to any gene: 11. The CDR3 loop spans 15 amino acids. CDR3 sequence (DNA): TGCAGTGCCACAGATGGGCAGGGGGTTAATTCACCCCTCCACTTT. It yields the protein CSATDGQGVNSPLHF.

In its sample, this clonotype was seen many times. This chain joins TRBV12-3 or TRBV12-4 and TRBJ2-1; TRBD2 matches at 10 bases. V shed 8 bases, J shed 1 base, and the junction held 5 bases outside the gene matches. This CDR3 spans 15 amino acids. Here the CDR3 reads CASGGLATSYNEQFF. CDR3 DNA sequence: TGTGCCAGCGGGGGACTAGCGACTTCCTACAATGAGCAGTTCTTC.

The chain uses TRBV30 and TRBJ2-7; TRBD2 matches at 8 bases. The CDR3 is 13 residues long. Losses at the gene ends were 6 bases for V and 0 bases for J; bases not matched to a gene: 4. From germline, CDR1 is GTSNPN and CDR2 SVGIG (reference sequence). CDR3 nucleotides: TGTGCCTGTTTGACTAGCGCCTCCTACGAGCAGTACTTC. Translated: CACLTSASYEQYF.

The chain has TRBV20-1 and TRBJ2-7; possible D gene TRBD1, 6 bases. This CDR3 is 14 amino acids long. The V end was cut by 5 bases, the J end by 0 bases, with 14 bases between. CDR1 and CDR2 from the germline V gene are DFQATT and SNEGSKA (reference sequence). CDR3 sequence: CSASDRTNSYEQYF. CDR3 nucleotide sequence: TGCAGTGCTTCCGACAGGACAAACTCCTACGAGCAGTACTTC.

This clonotype has a handful of counts. The chain joins TRBV6-2 or TRBV6-3 to TRBJ1-1; 10 bases match TRBD1. There are 14 residues in the CDR3. Germline V gene sequence: CDR1 MNHEY, CDR2 SVGEGT. The V and J ends lost 6 bases and 3 bases, in that order; junction bases with no gene match: 4. Written as DNA, the CDR3 is TGTGCCAGCAGAAAAGGGACAGGGGACACTGAAGCTTTCTTT. Amino acids: CASRKGTGDTEAFF.

The chain has TRBV12-3 or TRBV12-4 and TRBJ1-1, with unresolved D. V dropped 8 bases and J dropped 1 base, with 11 bases sitting between them. This CDR3 is built from 13 residues. The CDR3 sequence: CASVGLRNTEAFF. The CDR3 DNA sequence: TGTGCCAGCGTAGGACTGAGGAACACTGAAGCTTTCTTT.

The chain couples TRBV4-3 to TRBJ2-7; TRBD1 matches at 10 bases. The CDR3 length is 15 residues. V was clipped by 2 bases and J by 7 bases; unmatched bases: 8. Per germline, CDR1 LGHNA and CDR2 YSLEER. This CDR3 reads CASSQTGTGAGEQYF. In DNA form, the CDR3 reads TGCGCCAGCAGCCAAACCGGGACAGGGGCGGGGGAGCAGTACTTC.

Turning to this clonotype: Compared with germline, one end of the junction differs, possibly owing to a read error. In DNA, the CDR3 is TGCTCCAGCAGCTCCATAGATACGCAGTATTTT. Translating gives CSSSSIDTQYF. The rearrangement joins TRBV5-1 to TRBJ2-3; D remains unclear. Germline V lookup: CDR1 SGHRS, CDR2 YFSETQ. The CDR3 is made up of 11 amino acids.

The chain is built from TRBV12-3 or TRBV12-4 and TRBJ1-2; D gene unclear. The CDR3 has 13 residues. The germline V and J ends were trimmed by 1 base and 8 bases, with 11 bases remaining between them. Written as DNA, the CDR3 is TGTGCCAGCAGTTTAGTTACAGAGAGCGGCTACACCTTC. This sequence encodes CASSLVTESGYTF.

There are many counts of this clonotype. This chain connects TRBV5-5 to TRBJ2-1, with TRBD1 as a possible D gene (6 bases). The ends were cut back, 5 bases at V and 4 bases at J, with 16 bases in the middle. CDR1 and CDR2 (germline): SGHKS, YYEKEE (reference sequence). This CDR3 has 15 amino acids. The CDR3 coding sequence is TGTGCCAGCAGGATACTCTCAGGGGCGTACAATGAGCAGTTCTTC. As protein: CASRILSGAYNEQFF.

CDR3 in DNA: TGCAGTGCTAGAGAGGGGTACTCCGGGGAGCTGTTTTTT. Translation gives CSAREGYSGELFF. The genes are TRBV20-1 and TRBJ2-2; D not certain. V lost 0 bases and J lost 6, with 8 bases in between. CDR1 DFQATT and CDR2 SNEGSKA come from the germline V gene (reference sequence). CDR3 length equals 13 residues.

Ten or more counts support this clonotype. The chain recombines TRBV4-2 with TRBJ2-7; 9 bases fit TRBD2. The CDR3 is 17 amino acids. V was clipped by 2 bases and J by 6 bases; unmatched bases: 14. Germline loops: CDR1 LGHNA, CDR2 YNFKEQ. CDR3 region: CASSQTVTGLATSEQYF. Written as DNA, the CDR3 is TGTGCCAGCAGCCAAACCGTGACGGGACTAGCTACTTCCGAGCAGTACTTC.

At least ten counts were recorded for this clonotype. The V and J genes are TRBV5-5 and TRBJ2-1; 8 bases agree with TRBD1. V dropped 4 bases and J dropped 5; count of bases not matched to a gene: 2. The length of the CDR3 is 13 residues. Germline CDR1 and CDR2: SGHKS and YYEKEE (reference sequence). As DNA, the CDR3 is TGTGCCAGCAGCACGGGACAGGACAATGAGCAGTTCTTC. Translation gives CASSTGQDNEQFF.

The chain recombines TRBV6-1 with TRBJ2-3; D is unresolved. V was clipped by 6 bases and J by 0 bases, with 10 bases between them. Germline V gene sequence: CDR1 MNHNS, CDR2 SASEGT. This CDR3 comprises 14 residues. The CDR3 is CASSLISSTDTQYF. DNA for the CDR3: TGTGCCAGCAGCCTAATATCTAGCACAGATACGCAGTATTTT.

The V and J genes are TRBV5-6 and TRBJ2-1, with a tentative D call TRBD2 (6 bases). The CDR3 is made up of 17 amino acids. CDR1 and CDR2 (germline): SGHDT, YYEEEE. With 1 base removed from V and 0 bases from J, the gap between germline ends came to 14 bases. The CDR3 coding sequence is TGTGCCAGCAGCTTGTGGAGGGTAAGGCGCTCCTACAATGAGCAGTTCTTC. Its protein product is CASSLWRVRRSYNEQFF.

This clonotype was seen once. V and J are TRBV7-8 and TRBJ1-4; 9 bases map to TRBD1. V was clipped by 5 bases and J by 6 bases; unmatched bases: 4. This CDR3 spans 14 amino acids. Germline V gives CDR1 SGHVS, CDR2 FQNEAQ. This CDR3 reads CASSGTGWDEKLFF. In nucleotides, the CDR3 is TGTGCCAGCAGCGGGACAGGGTGGGATGAAAAACTGTTTTTT. Complete variable domain (other parts from reference TRBV7-8 and TRBJ1-4): GAGVSQSPRYKVAKRGQDVALRCDPISGHVSLFWYQQALGQGPEFLTYFQNEAQLDKSGLPSDRFFAERPEGSVSTLKIQRTQQEDSAVYLCASSGTGWDEKLFFGSGTQLSVL.

This clonotype was detected a few times. This sequence joins TRBV7-9 and TRBJ2-3, with 10 bases aligning to TRBD2. This CDR3 is built from 17 residues. V lost 1 base, J lost 3 bases, and 7 bases stayed unmatched. Germline lookup yields CDR1 SEHNR and CDR2 FQNEAQ (reference sequence). The CDR3 DNA reads as TGTGCCAGCAGCTTAGGGCCCTCTAGCGGGAGTACAGATACGCAGTATTTT. Encoded protein: CASSLGPSSGSTDTQYF.

Only a few counts were recorded for this clonotype. The CDR3, as DNA: TGCGCCAGCAGCTTCGGGACTGTTGACGGGGAGCTGTTTTTT. It yields the protein CASSFGTVDGELFF. The J gene is TRBJ2-2, the V gene TRBV5-1; a possible D gene is TRBD2 (6 bases). This CDR3 region has 14 residues. V lost 2 bases to trimming and J lost 7 bases, with 12 bases between them. CDR1 and CDR2 (germline): SGHRS, YFSETQ.

This chain connects TRBV7-9 to TRBJ1-2, with 7 bases matching TRBD1. The CDR3 is made up of 13 amino acids. Germline trimming cut 0 bases from V and 7 bases from J; bases unmatched to any gene: 2. The germline gives CDR1 SEHNR, CDR2 FQNEAQ (reference sequence). The CDR3 region is CASSLAGTVGYTF. DNA for the CDR3: TGTGCCAGCAGCTTAGCGGGGACAGTTGGCTACACCTTC.

This chain uses TRBV20-1 with TRBJ2-3; the match to TRBD2 covers 12 bases. V was pared by 5 bases and J by 8 bases, with 11 bases of the junction left unmatched. There are 15 residues in the CDR3. The germline V gene encodes CDR1 DFQATT and CDR2 SNEGSKA (reference sequence). The CDR3 nucleotides read TGCAGTGCTTCTCTAGCGGGGGGGAGATCGGGTACGCAGTATTTT. This codes for CSASLAGGRSGTQYF.

This clonotype was seen a few times. The chain employs TRBV12-3 or TRBV12-4 and TRBJ1-2, with 9 bases matching TRBD1. The ends lost 4 bases at V and 6 bases at J; junction bases unmatched: 6. The CDR3 length is 14 residues. CDR3 bases: TGTGCCAGCAGTTCTTGGGACAGGGTGCATGGCTACACCTTC. Its translation is CASSSWDRVHGYTF.

With regard to this clonotype: This may stem from a read error, because a much larger clone lies one nucleotide away. J is TRBJ2-1 and V is TRBV7-2; 8 bases align to TRBD2. Trimming removed 4 bases from V and 8 bases from J; junction bases left unmatched: 7. The CDR3 consists of 14 residues. CDR1 is SGHTA, CDR2 FQGNSA, per germline. CDR3 coding DNA: TGTGCCAGCAGCTATTACGTGACTAGCGATGAGCAGTTCTTC. Translated, it gives CASSYYVTSDEQFF.